This T cell receptor beta chain was recorded in a study of T-cell memory formation after mild COVID-19. Study as a whole: Clusters of TCRs were largely donor specific. Overall study results and limits: Later expanders leaned toward CD4+, whereas clones contracting from day 15 to 85 were balanced CD4/CD8. Second-wave clones reaching peak frequency on day 37 lacked confirmed SARS-CoV-2 specificity. Memory from before infection featured some responding clones, which suggests cross-reactive memory joined.

There are 14 residues in the CDR3. The germline gives CDR1 SGHRS, CDR2 YFSETQ. With V trimmed by 7 bases and J by 1 base, 7 bases remained unmatched. A few counts support this clonotype. No antigen is known for it. Each CDR3 protein is one row after TCRdb ran MiXCR on the 5' RACE reads. Found here are under 450,000 distinct CDR3 sequences, under 25% of them singletons; the top ten hold around 13%. The TCR was taken from an adult woman who had mild COVID-19 (a few samples of this study predate the infection). Cell type and time point are not known. Sequenced: PBMCs or a T cell subset sorted from them (not recorded which). The rearrangement uses TRBV5-1 and TRBJ1-1; 7 bases are shared with TRBD1. CDR3 in amino acids: CASRGTATNTEAFF. CDR3 DNA sequence: TGCGCCAGCCGGGGGACAGCGACGAACACTGAAGCTTTCTTT.